A single count supports the clone carrying this T cell receptor (beta chain). Its antigen is currently unknown. Trimming cost V 5 bases and J 2 bases, with 16 bases left between them. The germline V gene encodes CDR1 SGHNT and CDR2 YENEEA. The CDR3 consists of 16 residues. The repertoire was sequenced with immunoSEQ multiplex PCR; TCRdb's copy has only in-frame clones and lacks some. Of around 76,000 clones in the sample, over 85% were seen once. The data were obtained in a study of OX40 agonist ivuxolimab in advanced cancers. Study-level findings and limits: Compared with CD4+, CD8+ T cells on average had more expanded clones.

The sample was CD4+ or CD8+ T cells sorted from blood, taken in a trial of the OX40 agonist ivuxolimab. V and J are TRBV11-3 and TRBJ2-1; D might be TRBD2 (6 bases). This TCR came from an adult with an advanced solid tumor such as melanoma, head and neck, liver or kidney cancer. CDR3 coding DNA: TGTGCCAGCAGCCCCAACCGGGGGTCACCCTACAATGAGCAGTTCTTC. Residues: CASSPNRGSPYNEQFF.